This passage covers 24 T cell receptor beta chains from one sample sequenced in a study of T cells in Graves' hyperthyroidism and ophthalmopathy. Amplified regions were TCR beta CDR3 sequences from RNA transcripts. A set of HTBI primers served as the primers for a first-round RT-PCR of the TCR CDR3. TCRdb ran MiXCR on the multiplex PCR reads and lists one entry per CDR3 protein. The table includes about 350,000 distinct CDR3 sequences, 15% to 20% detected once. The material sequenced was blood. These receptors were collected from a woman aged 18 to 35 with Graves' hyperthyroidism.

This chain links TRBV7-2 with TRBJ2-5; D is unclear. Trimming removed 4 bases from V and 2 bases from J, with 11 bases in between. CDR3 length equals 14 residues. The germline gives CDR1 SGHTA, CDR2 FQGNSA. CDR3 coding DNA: TGTGCCAGCAGCTCGACCGGGCCTCAAGAGACCCAGTACTTC. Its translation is CASSSTGPQETQYF.

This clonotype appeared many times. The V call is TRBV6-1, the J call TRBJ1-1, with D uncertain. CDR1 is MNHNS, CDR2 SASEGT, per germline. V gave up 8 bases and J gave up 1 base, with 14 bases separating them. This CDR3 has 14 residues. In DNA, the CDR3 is TGTGCCAGCCAACGGGAGGGAAGGAACACTGAAGCTTTCTTT. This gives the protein CASQREGRNTEAFF.

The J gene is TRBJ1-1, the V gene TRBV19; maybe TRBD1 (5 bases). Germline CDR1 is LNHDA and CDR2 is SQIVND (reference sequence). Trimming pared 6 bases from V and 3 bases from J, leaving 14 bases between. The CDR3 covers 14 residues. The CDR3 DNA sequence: TGTGCCAGTAGGGGGACGGGACCTTACACTGAAGCTTTCTTT. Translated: CASRGTGPYTEAFF.

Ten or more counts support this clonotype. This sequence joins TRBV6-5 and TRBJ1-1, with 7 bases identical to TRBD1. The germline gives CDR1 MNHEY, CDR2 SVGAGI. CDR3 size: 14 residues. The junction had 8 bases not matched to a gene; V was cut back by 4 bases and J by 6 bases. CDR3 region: CASSLGQGVAEAFF. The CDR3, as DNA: TGTGCCAGCAGTTTAGGTCAGGGGGTCGCTGAAGCTTTCTTT.

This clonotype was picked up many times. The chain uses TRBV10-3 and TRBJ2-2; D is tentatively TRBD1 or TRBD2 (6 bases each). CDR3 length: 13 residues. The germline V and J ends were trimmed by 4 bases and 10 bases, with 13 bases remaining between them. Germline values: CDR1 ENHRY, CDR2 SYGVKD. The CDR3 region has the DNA TGTGCCATCAGTGGTCCGGGGGCCGAGGAGCTGTTTTTT. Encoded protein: CAISGPGAEELFF.

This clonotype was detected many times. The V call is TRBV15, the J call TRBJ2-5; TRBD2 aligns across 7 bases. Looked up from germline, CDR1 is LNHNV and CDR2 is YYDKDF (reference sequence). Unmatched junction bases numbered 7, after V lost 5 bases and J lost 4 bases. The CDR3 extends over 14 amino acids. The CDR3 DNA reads TGTGCCACCAGCCTACGGACTAGTAGAGAGACCCAGTACTTC. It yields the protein CATSLRTSRETQYF.

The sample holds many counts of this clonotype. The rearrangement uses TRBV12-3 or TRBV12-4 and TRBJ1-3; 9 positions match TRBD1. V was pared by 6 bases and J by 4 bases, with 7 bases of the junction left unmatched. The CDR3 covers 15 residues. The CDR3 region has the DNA TGTGCCAGCAGCCGACAGGGGGACTCCGGAAACACCATATATTTT. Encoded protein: CASSRQGDSGNTIYF.

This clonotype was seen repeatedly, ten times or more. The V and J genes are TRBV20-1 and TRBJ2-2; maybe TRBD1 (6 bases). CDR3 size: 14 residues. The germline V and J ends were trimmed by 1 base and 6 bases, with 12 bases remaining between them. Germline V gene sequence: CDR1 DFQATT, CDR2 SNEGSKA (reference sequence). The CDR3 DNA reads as TGCAGTGCTAGAGCCGCGACAGGTCCCGGGGAGCTGTTTTTT. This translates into CSARAATGPGELFF.

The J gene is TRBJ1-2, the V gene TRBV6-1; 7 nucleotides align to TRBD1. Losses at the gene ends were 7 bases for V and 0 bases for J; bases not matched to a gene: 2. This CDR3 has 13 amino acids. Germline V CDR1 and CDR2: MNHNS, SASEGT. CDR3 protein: CASTGQANYGYTF. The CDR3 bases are TGTGCCAGCACCGGACAGGCTAACTATGGCTACACCTTC.

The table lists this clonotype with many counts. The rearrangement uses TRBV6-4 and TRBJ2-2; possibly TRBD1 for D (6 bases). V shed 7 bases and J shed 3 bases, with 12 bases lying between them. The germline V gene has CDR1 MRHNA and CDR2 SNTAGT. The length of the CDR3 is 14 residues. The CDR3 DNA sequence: TGTGCCAGCAAAGACAGGCCGGACACCGGGGAGCTGTTTTTT. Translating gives CASKDRPDTGELFF.

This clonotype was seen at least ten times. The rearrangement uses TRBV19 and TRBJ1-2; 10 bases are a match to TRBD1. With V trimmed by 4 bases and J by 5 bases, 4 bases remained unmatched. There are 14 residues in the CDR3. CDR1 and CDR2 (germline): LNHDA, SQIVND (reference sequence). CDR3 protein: CASSTRDRGYGYTF. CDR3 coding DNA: TGTGCCAGTAGTACCAGGGACAGGGGTTATGGCTACACCTTC.

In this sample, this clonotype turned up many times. CDR3 amino acids: CASSLQVTTEAFF. The CDR3 region has the DNA TGTGCCAGCAGTCTACAGGTTACGACTGAAGCTTTCTTT. This chain connects TRBV6-5 to TRBJ1-1; D may be TRBD1 (5 bases). Germline CDR1 and CDR2: MNHEY and SVGAGI. Trimming took 5 bases from V and 5 from J, leaving 12 bases between them. The CDR3 is 13 amino acids.

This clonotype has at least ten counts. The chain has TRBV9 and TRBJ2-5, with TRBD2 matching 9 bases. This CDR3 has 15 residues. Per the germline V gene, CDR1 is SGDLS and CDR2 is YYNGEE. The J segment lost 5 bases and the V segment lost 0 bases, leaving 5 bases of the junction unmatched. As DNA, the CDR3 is TGTGCCAGCAGCGTAGGACTAGCGGACGGGGAGACCCAGTACTTC. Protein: CASSVGLADGETQYF.

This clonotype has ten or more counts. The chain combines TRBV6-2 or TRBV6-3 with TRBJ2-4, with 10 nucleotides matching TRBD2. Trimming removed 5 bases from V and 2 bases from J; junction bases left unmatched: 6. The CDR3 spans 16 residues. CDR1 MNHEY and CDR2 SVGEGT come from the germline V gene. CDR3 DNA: TGTGCCAGCAGTCCTTATAGCGGGGGGACCAAAAACATTCAGTACTTC. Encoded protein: CASSPYSGGTKNIQYF.

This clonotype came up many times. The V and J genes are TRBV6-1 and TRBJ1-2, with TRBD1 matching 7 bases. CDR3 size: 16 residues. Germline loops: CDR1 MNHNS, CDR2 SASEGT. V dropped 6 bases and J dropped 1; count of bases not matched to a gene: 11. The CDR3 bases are TGTGCCAGCAGGGCCTTCCAGGGACAGTATAACTATGGCTACACCTTC. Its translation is CASRAFQGQYNYGYTF.

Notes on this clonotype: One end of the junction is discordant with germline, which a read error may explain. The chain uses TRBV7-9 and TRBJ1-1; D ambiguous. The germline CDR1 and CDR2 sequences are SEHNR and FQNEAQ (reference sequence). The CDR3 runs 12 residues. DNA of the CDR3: TGTGCCAGCAGTCCGGACCTAGAAATCGCTGTCTTT. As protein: CASSPDLEIAVF. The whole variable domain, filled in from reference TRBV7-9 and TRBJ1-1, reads DTGVSQNPRHKITKRGQNVTFRCDPISEHNRLYWYRQTLGQGPEFLTYFQNEAQLEKSRLLSDRFSAERPKGSFSTLEIQRTEQGDSAMYLCASSPDLEIAVFGQGTRLTVV.

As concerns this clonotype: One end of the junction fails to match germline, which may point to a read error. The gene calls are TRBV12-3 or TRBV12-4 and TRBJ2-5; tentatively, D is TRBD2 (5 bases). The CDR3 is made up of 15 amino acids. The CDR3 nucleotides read TGTGCCAGCATCCGCCTCACCGGGATCCAAGAGACCCGGTACTTC. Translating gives CASIRLTGIQETRYF.

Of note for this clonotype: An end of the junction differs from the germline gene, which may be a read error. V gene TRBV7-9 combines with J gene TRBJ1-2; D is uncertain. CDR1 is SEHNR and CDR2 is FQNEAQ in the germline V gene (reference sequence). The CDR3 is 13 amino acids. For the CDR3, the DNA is TGTGCCAACAGCTACGGAGTCAACTATGGCTACACCTTC. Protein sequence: CANSYGVNYGYTF.

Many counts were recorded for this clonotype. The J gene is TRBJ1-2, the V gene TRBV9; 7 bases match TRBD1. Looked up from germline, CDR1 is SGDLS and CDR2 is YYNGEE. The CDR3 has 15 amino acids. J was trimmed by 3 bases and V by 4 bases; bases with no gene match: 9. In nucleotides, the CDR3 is TGTGCCAGCAGCCCACGGACAGGCCGCCACTATGGCTACACCTTC. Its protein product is CASSPRTGRHYGYTF.

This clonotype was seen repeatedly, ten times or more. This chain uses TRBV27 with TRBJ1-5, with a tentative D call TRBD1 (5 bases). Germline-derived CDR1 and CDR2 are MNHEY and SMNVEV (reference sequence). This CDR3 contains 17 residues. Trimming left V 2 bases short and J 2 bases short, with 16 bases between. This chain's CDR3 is CASSLGVPGTRNQPQHF. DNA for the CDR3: TGTGCCAGCAGTTTAGGCGTCCCGGGGACTCGCAATCAGCCCCAGCATTTT.

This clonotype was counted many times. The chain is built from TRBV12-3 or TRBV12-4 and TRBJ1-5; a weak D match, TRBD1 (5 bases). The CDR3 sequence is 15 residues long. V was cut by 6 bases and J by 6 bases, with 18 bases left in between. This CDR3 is CASSPTGDRGQPQHF. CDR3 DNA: TGTGCCAGCAGCCCTACGGGGGACCGGGGTCAGCCCCAGCATTTT.

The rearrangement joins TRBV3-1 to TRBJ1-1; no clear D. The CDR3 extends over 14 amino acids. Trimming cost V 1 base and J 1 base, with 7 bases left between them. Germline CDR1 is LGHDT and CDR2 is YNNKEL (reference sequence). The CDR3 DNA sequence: TGTGCCAGCAGCCAAGGGGCAAGGAACACTGAAGCTTTCTTT. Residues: CASSQGARNTEAFF.

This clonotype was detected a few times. CDR3 loop: CSAETGEDQPQHF. The CDR3 DNA is TGCAGTGCTGAGACAGGGGAGGATCAGCCCCAGCATTTT. The rearrangement uses TRBV20-1 and TRBJ1-5; 8 bases match TRBD1. This CDR3 is 13 amino acids long. Trimming at V came to 5 bases and at J to 5 bases, leaving 5 bases not matched to a gene. The germline gives CDR1 DFQATT, CDR2 SNEGSKA (reference sequence).

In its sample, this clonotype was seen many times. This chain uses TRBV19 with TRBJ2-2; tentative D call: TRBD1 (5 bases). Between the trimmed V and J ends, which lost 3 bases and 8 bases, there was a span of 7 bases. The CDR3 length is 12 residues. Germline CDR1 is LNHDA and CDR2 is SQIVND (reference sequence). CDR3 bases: TGTGCCAGTAGTATCCAGGGAGGGGAGCTGTTTTTT. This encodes CASSIQGGELFF.